In this sample, the clone carrying this T cell receptor (beta chain) turned up a few times. The data derive from a study of cytomegalovirus exposure and HLA in healthy donors. Healthy donors of bone marrow made up the group. The CDR3 loop spans 13 amino acids. Per germline, CDR1 WSHSY and CDR2 SAAADI. V dropped 6 bases and J dropped 7; count of bases not matched to a gene: 5. The study ran its PCR with 60 Vbeta and 13 Jbeta primers. In the study's own analysis: In a later analysis, 75 million to 95 million unique TCR beta chains included roughly 11 million shared by two or more donors. Generated by immunoSEQ multiplex PCR, the TCRdb table keeps only in-frame clones and is missing some. V and J calls and clone size are those listed in that table; D and trimming were worked out from the DNA. Seen here are some 130,000 clones, 75% to 85% observed once, and the top ten hold 1%.

The chain combines TRBV10-2 with TRBJ1-4, with TRBD1 identical over 7 bases. The source is a middle-aged man in good health and CMV-seronegative. The sequenced sample was PBMCs. CDR3: CASRAGGSEKLFF. CDR3 in DNA: TGCGCCAGCAGGGCAGGGGGTAGTGAAAAACTGTTTTTT.